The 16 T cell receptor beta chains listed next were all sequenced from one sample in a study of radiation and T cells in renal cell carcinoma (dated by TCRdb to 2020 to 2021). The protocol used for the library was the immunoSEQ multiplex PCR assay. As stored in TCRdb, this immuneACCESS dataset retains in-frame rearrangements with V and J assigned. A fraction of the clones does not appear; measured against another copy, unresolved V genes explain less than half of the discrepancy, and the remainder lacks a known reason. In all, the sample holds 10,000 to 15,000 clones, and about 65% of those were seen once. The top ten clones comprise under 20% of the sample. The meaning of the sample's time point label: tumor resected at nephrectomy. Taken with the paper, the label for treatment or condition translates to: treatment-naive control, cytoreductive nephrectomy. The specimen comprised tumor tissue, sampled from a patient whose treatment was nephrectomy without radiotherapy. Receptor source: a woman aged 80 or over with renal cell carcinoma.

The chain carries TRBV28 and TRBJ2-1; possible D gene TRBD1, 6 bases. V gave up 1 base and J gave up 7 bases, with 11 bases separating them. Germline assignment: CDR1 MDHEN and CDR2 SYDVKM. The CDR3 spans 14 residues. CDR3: CASSLLADRNEQFF. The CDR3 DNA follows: TGTGCCAGCAGTTTATTGGCGGACAGAAATGAGCAGTTCTTC. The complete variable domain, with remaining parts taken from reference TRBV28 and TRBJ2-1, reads DVKVTQSSRYLVKRTGEKVFLECVQDMDHENMFWYRQDPGLGLRLIYFSYDVKMKEKGDIPEGYSVSREKKERFSLILESASTNQTSMYLCASSLLADRNEQFFGPGTRLTVL.

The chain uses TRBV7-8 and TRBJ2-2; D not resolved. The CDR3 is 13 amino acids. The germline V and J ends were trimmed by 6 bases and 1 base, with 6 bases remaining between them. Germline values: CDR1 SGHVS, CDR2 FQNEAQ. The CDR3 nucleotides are TGTGCCAGCAGGGGCAAGAACACCGGGGAGCTGTTTTTT. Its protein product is CASRGKNTGELFF.

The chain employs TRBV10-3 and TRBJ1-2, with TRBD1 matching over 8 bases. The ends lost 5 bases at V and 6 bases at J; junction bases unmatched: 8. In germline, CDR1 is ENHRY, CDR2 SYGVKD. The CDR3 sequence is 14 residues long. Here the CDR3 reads CAISNSGGADGYTF. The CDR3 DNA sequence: TGTGCCATCAGTAACTCAGGGGGCGCCGATGGCTACACCTTC.

In DNA, the CDR3 is TGTGCCAGCAGTGACAGAGGAGACTCCTACAATGAGCAGTTCTTC. It specifies CASSDRGDSYNEQFF. The rearrangement joins TRBV6-4 to TRBJ2-1, with unresolved D. The CDR3 runs 15 residues. Trimming took 2 bases from V and 0 from J, leaving 8 bases between them. The germline CDR1 and CDR2 sequences are MRHNA and SNTAGT.

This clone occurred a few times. The chain's CDR3 is CASSLVGVSERNEQFF. In DNA form, the CDR3 reads TGTGCCAGCAGCTTAGTTGGGGTTAGTGAACGGAATGAGCAGTTCTTC. The genes are TRBV7-9 and TRBJ2-1, with D hard to call. Trimming took off 1 base at V and 7 bases at J, with 17 bases between the two ends. Germline V gene sequence: CDR1 SEHNR, CDR2 FQNEAQ (reference sequence). The CDR3 totals 16 residues.

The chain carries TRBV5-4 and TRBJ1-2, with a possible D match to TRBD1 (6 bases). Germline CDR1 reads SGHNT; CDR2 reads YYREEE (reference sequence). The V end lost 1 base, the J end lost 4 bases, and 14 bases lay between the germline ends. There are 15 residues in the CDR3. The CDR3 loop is CASSLRSGAIYGYTF. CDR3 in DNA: TGTGCCAGCAGCTTGAGGTCAGGGGCTATCTATGGCTACACCTTC.

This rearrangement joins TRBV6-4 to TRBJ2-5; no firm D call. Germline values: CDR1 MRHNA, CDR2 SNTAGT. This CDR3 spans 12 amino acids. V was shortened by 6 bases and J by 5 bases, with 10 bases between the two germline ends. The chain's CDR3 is CASSLTRETQYF. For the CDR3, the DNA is TGTGCCAGCAGCCTCACCAGGGAGACCCAGTACTTC.

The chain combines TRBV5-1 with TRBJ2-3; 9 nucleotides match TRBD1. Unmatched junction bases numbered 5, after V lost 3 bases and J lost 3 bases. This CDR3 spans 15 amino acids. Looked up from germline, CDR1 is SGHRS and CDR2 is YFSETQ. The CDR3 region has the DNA TGCGCCAGCAGCTCCGGACAGGGGAATACAGATACGCAGTATTTT. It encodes CASSSGQGNTDTQYF. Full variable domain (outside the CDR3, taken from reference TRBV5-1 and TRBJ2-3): KAGVTQTPRYLIKTRGQQVTLSCSPISGHRSVSWYQQTPGQGLQFLFEYFSETQRNKGNFPGRFSGRQFSNSRSEMNVSTLELGDSALYLCASSSGQGNTDTQYFGPGTRLTVL.

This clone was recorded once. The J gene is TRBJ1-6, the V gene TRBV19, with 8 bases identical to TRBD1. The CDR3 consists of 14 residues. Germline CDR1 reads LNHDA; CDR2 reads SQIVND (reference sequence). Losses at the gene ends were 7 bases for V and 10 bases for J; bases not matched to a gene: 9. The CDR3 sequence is CASTVTGEGSPLHF. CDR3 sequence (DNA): TGTGCCAGTACCGTGACAGGGGAAGGGTCACCCCTCCACTTT.

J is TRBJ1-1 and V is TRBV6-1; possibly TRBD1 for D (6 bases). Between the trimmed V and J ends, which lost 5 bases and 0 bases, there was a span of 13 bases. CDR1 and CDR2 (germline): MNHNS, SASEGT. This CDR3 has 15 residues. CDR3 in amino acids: CASSPDSTLNTEAFF. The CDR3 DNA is TGTGCCAGCAGTCCGGACAGCACGTTGAACACTGAAGCTTTCTTT.

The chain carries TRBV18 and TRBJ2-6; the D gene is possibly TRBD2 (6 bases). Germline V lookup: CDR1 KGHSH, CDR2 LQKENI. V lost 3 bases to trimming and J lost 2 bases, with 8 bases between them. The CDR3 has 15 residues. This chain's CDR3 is CASSPGGAGANVLTF. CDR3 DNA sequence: TGTGCCAGCTCACCGGGCGGGGCTGGGGCCAACGTCCTGACTTTC.

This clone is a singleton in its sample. DNA for the CDR3: TGTGCCAGCAGCTTGGAACATAACACTGAAGCTTTCTTT. It is translated as CASSLEHNTEAFF. V usage is TRBV5-6 and J usage is TRBJ1-1, with no clear D. The CDR3 has 13 amino acids. Germline V lookup: CDR1 SGHDT, CDR2 YYEEEE. Trimming shortened V by 0 bases and J by 2 bases, and 5 bases separated the two germline ends.

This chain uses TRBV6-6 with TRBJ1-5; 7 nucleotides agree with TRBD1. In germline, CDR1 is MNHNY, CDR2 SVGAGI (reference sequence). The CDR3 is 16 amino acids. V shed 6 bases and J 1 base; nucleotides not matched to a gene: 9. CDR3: CASRGPPGQSNQPQHF. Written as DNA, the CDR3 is TGTGCCAGCAGAGGACCGCCGGGACAGAGCAATCAGCCCCAGCATTTT.

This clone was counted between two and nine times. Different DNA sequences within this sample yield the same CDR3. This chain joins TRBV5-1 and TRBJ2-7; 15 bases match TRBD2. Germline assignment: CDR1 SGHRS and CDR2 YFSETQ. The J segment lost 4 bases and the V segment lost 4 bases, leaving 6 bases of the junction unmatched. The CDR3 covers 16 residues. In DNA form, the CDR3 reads TGCGCCAGCAGCCTTGCCGGGACTAGCGGGGGGTACGAGCAGTACTTC. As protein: CASSLAGTSGGYEQYF.

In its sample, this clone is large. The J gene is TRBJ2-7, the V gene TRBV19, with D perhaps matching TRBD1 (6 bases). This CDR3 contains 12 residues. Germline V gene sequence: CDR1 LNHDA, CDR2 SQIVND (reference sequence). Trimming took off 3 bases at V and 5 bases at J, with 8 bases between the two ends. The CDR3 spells CASSITGHEQYF. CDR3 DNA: TGTGCCAGTAGTATTACAGGGCACGAGCAGTACTTC.

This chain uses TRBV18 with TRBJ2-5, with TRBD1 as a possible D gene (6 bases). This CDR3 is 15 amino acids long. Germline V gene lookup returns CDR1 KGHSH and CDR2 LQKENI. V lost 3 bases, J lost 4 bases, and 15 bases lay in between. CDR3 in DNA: TGTGCCAGCTCACCCGAACAGGGCTTGCGAGAGACCCAGTACTTC. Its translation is CASSPEQGLRETQYF.